This T cell receptor beta chain was captured in a study of blood T cell repertoires in COVID-19. CDR1 is LNHDA, CDR2 SQIVND, per germline (reference sequence). The CDR3 spans 15 residues. Trimming at V came to 5 bases and at J to 2 bases, leaving 7 bases not matched to a gene. The method was immunoSEQ multiplex PCR; TCRdb's version includes in-frame clones alone and lacks a portion of them. The sample has more than 130,000 clones, 85% to 90% seen once; the top ten hold over 9.5%. V usage is TRBV19 and J usage is TRBJ2-3; 7 bases match TRBD1. Sample: peripheral blood. The sequence came from a man between 50 and 59 years old with active or convalescent COVID-19. The CDR3 sequence: CASSPGQRITDTQYF. For the CDR3, the DNA is TGTGCCAGTAGTCCGGGACAGAGAATCACAGATACGCAGTATTTT.